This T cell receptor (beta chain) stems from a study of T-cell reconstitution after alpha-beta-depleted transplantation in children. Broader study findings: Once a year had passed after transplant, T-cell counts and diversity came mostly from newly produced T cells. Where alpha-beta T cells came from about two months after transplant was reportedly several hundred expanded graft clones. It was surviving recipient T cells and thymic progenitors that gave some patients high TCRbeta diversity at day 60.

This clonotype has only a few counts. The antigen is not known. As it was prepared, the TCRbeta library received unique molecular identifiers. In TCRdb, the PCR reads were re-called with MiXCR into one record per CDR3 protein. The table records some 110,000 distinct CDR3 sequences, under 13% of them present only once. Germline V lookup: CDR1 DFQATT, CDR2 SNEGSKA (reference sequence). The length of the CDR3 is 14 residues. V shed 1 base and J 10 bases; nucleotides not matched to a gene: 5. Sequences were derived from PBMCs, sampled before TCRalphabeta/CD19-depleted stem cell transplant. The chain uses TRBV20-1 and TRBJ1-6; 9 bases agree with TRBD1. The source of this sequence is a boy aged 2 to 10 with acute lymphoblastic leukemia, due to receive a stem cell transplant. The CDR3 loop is CSARARTGDSPLHF. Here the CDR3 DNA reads TGCAGTGCTAGAGCGAGGACAGGGGACTCACCCCTCCACTTT.